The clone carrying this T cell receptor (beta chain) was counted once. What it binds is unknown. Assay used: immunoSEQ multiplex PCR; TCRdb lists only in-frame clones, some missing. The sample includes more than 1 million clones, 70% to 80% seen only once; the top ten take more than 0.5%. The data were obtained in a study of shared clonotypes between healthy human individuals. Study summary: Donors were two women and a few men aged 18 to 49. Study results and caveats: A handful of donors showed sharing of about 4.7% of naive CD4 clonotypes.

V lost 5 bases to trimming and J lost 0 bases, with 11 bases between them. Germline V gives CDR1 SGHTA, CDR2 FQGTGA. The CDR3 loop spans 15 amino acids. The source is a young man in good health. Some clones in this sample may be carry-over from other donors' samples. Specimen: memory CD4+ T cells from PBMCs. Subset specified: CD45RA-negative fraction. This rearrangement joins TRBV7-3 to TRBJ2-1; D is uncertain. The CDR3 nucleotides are TGTGCCAGCAGCCCGCGCTGGACCTCCTACAATGAGCAGTTCTTC. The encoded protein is CASSPRWTSYNEQFF.